These T cell receptor beta chains were read from a single sample in a study of blood T cell repertoires in COVID-19. Libraries were prepared by immunoSEQ multiplex PCR; TCRdb keeps only in-frame clonotypes and omits some of them. In the table there are some 130,000 clones, approximately 90% of which are singletons. Sequencing was performed on peripheral blood. These receptors came from a man aged 55 to 70 with COVID-19, enrolled during active disease. The CDR3 runs from the conserved cysteine through the conserved F or W.

j_call v_call cdr3_aa
TRBJ1-1 TRBV19 CASSLRGGVPEAFF
TRBJ2-1 TRBV5-4 CASSWRLAGGNEQFF
TRBJ2-1 TRBV11-1 CASSWGQIYNEQFF
TRBJ1-6 TRBV2 CASSPKRQGSSPLHF
TRBJ1-3 TRBV15 CATSSFRGQGAQGGNTIYF
TRBJ2-2 TRBV9 CASSVGGGASGELFF
TRBJ1-1 TRBV5-6 CASRKRQAMNTEAFF
TRBJ1-2 TRBV13 CASSLGGTSGYGYTF
TRBJ2-5 TRBV15 CATSRDTRGRQETQYF
TRBJ1-1 TRBV5-1 CASSLDSRGAFF
TRBJ1-6 TRBV9 CASSLSGDRETVGSPLHF
TRBJ1-2 TRBV7-2 CASSLYFGGTEKSYF
TRBJ2-1 TRBV10-3 CAISEGRRGAGGEQFF
TRBJ2-6 TRBV5-4 CASSLDGTGAGANVLTF